These 31 T cell receptor beta chains were sequenced from one sample in a study of OX40 agonist ivuxolimab in advanced cancers. Sequenced by immunoSEQ multiplex PCR; TCRdb stores in-frame clones only, minus some. This table holds under 90,000 clones, about 80% found once. Source: CD4+ or CD8+ T cells sorted from blood, taken in a trial of the OX40 agonist ivuxolimab. The origin of the receptors is an adult with an advanced solid tumor such as melanoma, head and neck, liver or kidney cancer.

The chain recombines TRBV5-1 with TRBJ1-5; 8 bases agree with TRBD1. Germline CDR1 is SGHRS and CDR2 is YFSETQ. V lost 4 bases to trimming and J lost 0 bases; unmatched junction nucleotides: 3. The CDR3 loop spans 15 amino acids. The CDR3 sequence is CASSPTGVSNQPQHF. The CDR3 DNA follows: TGCGCCAGCAGCCCGACAGGGGTTAGCAATCAGCCCCAGCATTTT.

J is TRBJ2-5 and V is TRBV7-9; D is ambiguous. Trimming took 2 bases from V and 2 from J, leaving 9 bases between them. The CDR3 spans 14 residues. Germline CDR1 SEHNR, CDR2 FQNEAQ (reference sequence). The CDR3 DNA is TGTGCCAGCAGCTTAATCCCAAGGCAAGAGACCCAGTACTTC. Translated, it gives CASSLIPRQETQYF.

The chain employs TRBV10-2 and TRBJ1-6; TRBD1 matches at 7 bases. CDR1 is WSHSY, CDR2 SAAADI, per germline. CDR3 length: 16 residues. V lost 7 bases to trimming and J lost 6 bases; unmatched junction nucleotides: 12. The CDR3: CASTPLQGGANSPLHF. As DNA, the CDR3 is TGCGCCAGCACCCCTCTTCAGGGGGGGGCTAATTCACCCCTCCACTTT.

The chain has TRBV14 and TRBJ1-4, with a weak D call TRBD1 (5 bases). The CDR3 spans 15 residues. The V gene lost 0 bases and the J gene lost 8 bases, with 13 bases spanning the gap. CDR1 and CDR2 from the germline V gene are SGHDN and FVKESK. The CDR3: CASSQDRRVGEKLFF. For the CDR3, the DNA is TGTGCCAGCAGCCAAGATCGCAGGGTAGGCGAAAAACTGTTTTTT.

The CDR3 nucleotides are TGTGCCAGCAGCGGAAAGGACAGGGGCGCTGGTTCACCCCTCCACTTT. Its translation: CASSGKDRGAGSPLHF. The genes are TRBV5-4 and TRBJ1-6; 9 bases are a match to TRBD1. The CDR3 totals 16 residues. J gave up 9 bases and V 4 bases, and 11 bases lay outside the gene matches. Germline V gene sequence: CDR1 SGHNT, CDR2 YYREEE (reference sequence).

V usage is TRBV7-2 and J usage is TRBJ2-5, with D uncertain. V dropped 5 bases and J dropped 6 bases, with 10 bases sitting between them. CDR3 length equals 12 residues. Germline assignment: CDR1 SGHTA and CDR2 FQGNSA. In nucleotides, the CDR3 is TGTGCCAGCAGCCCCCTAGTTCAGACCCAGTACTTC. It translates to CASSPLVQTQYF.

This chain joins TRBV6-5 and TRBJ1-5; D is unresolved. In germline, CDR1 is MNHEY, CDR2 SVGAGI. Between the trimmed V and J ends, which lost 9 bases and 1 base, there was a span of 10 bases. This CDR3 is built from 13 residues. The CDR3 here is CASKRESNQPQHF. CDR3 bases: TGTGCCAGTAAAAGGGAGAGCAATCAGCCCCAGCATTTT.

CDR3 DNA sequence: TGTGCCAGCAGCTTGGGGGATCACGGCCGGTTAGGCGAGCAGTTCTTC. Protein product: CASSLGDHGRLGEQFF. The rearrangement joins TRBV5-6 to TRBJ2-1, with D hard to call. The V end was cut by 0 bases, the J end by 10 bases, with 20 bases between. The germline gives CDR1 SGHDT, CDR2 YYEEEE. This CDR3 spans 16 amino acids.

V usage is TRBV23-1 and J usage is TRBJ2-2; D unresolved. TRBV23-1 is placed among ORFs of uncertain function. The length of the CDR3 is 11 residues. V lost 8 bases, J lost 6 bases, and 7 bases lay in between. Written as DNA, the CDR3 is TGCGCCAGCGGACGGGCCGGGGAGCTGTTTTTT. It encodes CASGRAGELFF.

The chain couples TRBV5-1 to TRBJ2-5; D may be TRBD1 (6 bases). This CDR3 is built from 13 residues. Germline V gene data show CDR1 as SGHRS and CDR2 as YFSETQ. Trimming shortened V by 2 bases and J by 2 bases, and 7 bases separated the two germline ends. The CDR3, as DNA: TGCGCCAGCAGCTTAGACAGGCAAGAGACCCAGTACTTC. This gives the protein CASSLDRQETQYF.

J is TRBJ1-2 and V is TRBV6-5; no clear D gene. Trimming cost V 6 bases and J 2 bases, with 7 bases left between them. Per germline, CDR1 MNHEY and CDR2 SVGAGI. The CDR3 sequence is 12 residues long. The CDR3 region has the DNA TGTGCCAGCAGAAGGCAAAACTATGGCTACACCTTC. This sequence encodes CASRRQNYGYTF.

The chain combines TRBV19 with TRBJ2-7; TRBD1 aligns across 8 bases. The trim removed 6 bases at V and 3 bases at J, leaving 7 bases unmatched. The length of the CDR3 is 14 residues. CDR1 LNHDA and CDR2 SQIVND come from the germline V gene (reference sequence). The CDR3 here is CASRHTGTGYEQYF. CDR3 DNA sequence: TGTGCCAGTAGGCACACCGGGACAGGCTACGAGCAGTACTTC.

In DNA form, the CDR3 reads TGTGCCAGCTCATCCGGCGGGGCCAACTATGGCTACACCTTC. This sequence encodes CASSSGGANYGYTF. V and J are TRBV18 and TRBJ1-2; D is perhaps TRBD1 (5 bases). Germline V gene data show CDR1 as KGHSH and CDR2 as LQKENI. The CDR3 is 14 amino acids. Trimming removed 5 bases at V and 2 bases at J, with 12 bases between.

V and J are TRBV5-1 and TRBJ1-1; 8 bases are a match to TRBD1. The V gene end was trimmed by 4 bases and the J gene end by 4 bases; junction bases not matched to a gene: 6. CDR1 and CDR2 from the germline V gene are SGHRS and YFSETQ. This CDR3 comprises 14 residues. The CDR3: CASSVDRGGTEAFF. As DNA, the CDR3 is TGCGCCAGCAGCGTCGACAGGGGTGGCACTGAAGCTTTCTTT.

This chain connects TRBV19 to TRBJ2-1, with unresolved D. Germline V gene sequence: CDR1 LNHDA, CDR2 SQIVND (reference sequence). The V gene lost 6 bases and the J gene lost 0 bases, with 12 bases spanning the gap. CDR3 length equals 15 residues. The CDR3 coding sequence is TGTGCCAGTAGATGGGTGGGAAGCTCCTACAATGAGCAGTTCTTC. Translation: CASRWVGSSYNEQFF.

This clone was detected only once. This chain connects TRBV6-5 to TRBJ2-2; D call uncertain. V was shortened by 5 bases and J by 6 bases, with 13 bases between the two germline ends. The V gene's germline CDR1 is MNHEY and CDR2 SVGAGI. The CDR3 is 14 amino acids. The CDR3 bases are TGTGCCAGCAGTATAAAGGCCGCGTCCGGGGAGCTGTTTTTT. Encoded protein: CASSIKAASGELFF.

The chain is built from TRBV5-1 and TRBJ2-4; D gene uncertain. Germline CDR1 is SGHRS and CDR2 is YFSETQ. The ends were cut back, 1 base at V and 0 bases at J, with 14 bases in the middle. The CDR3 spans 17 residues. CDR3 in amino acids: CASSLNLETRAKNIQYF. In nucleotides, the CDR3 is TGCGCCAGCAGCTTGAATTTAGAGACACGAGCCAAAAACATTCAGTACTTC. Complete variable domain (other parts from reference TRBV5-1 and TRBJ2-4): KAGVTQTPRYLIKTRGQQVTLSCSPISGHRSVSWYQQTPGQGLQFLFEYFSETQRNKGNFPGRFSGRQFSNSRSEMNVSTLELGDSALYLCASSLNLETRAKNIQYFGAGTRLSVL.

With respect to this clone: Different DNA sequences within this sample yield the same CDR3. The chain couples TRBV18 to TRBJ2-2; 7 bases agree with TRBD1. V shed 3 bases, J shed 4 bases, and the junction held 5 bases outside the gene matches. Germline CDR1 and CDR2: KGHSH and LQKENI. This CDR3 is 15 amino acids long. This chain's CDR3 is CASSPSGQRTGELFF. The CDR3 bases are TGTGCCAGCTCACCCTCGGGACAGCGCACCGGGGAGCTGTTTTTT.

The rearrangement uses TRBV11-3 and TRBJ1-5, with D possibly matching TRBD1 (6 bases). Germline V gene sequence: CDR1 SGHNT, CDR2 YENEEA. Trimming left V 1 base short and J 4 bases short, with 11 bases between. This CDR3 contains 15 residues. The CDR3 loop is CASSLGTAPNQPQHF. Written as DNA, the CDR3 is TGTGCCAGCAGCTTAGGGACAGCACCAAATCAGCCCCAGCATTTT.

This chain joins TRBV28 and TRBJ2-3; 9 bases agree with TRBD1. Germline CDR1 reads MDHEN; CDR2 reads SYDVKM. CDR3 length equals 14 residues. Trimming removed 5 bases from V and 4 bases from J; junction bases left unmatched: 4. The CDR3 is CASSRTGGADTQYF. In DNA form, the CDR3 reads TGTGCCAGCAGTCGTACAGGGGGCGCAGATACGCAGTATTTT. The whole variable domain, filled in from reference TRBV28 and TRBJ2-3, reads DVKVTQSSRYLVKRTGEKVFLECVQDMDHENMFWYRQDPGLGLRLIYFSYDVKMKEKGDIPEGYSVSREKKERFSLILESASTNQTSMYLCASSRTGGADTQYFGPGTRLTVL.

The chain couples TRBV19 to TRBJ1-2; 10 bases match TRBD1. Germline V gene sequence: CDR1 LNHDA, CDR2 SQIVND (reference sequence). The CDR3 runs 14 residues. V lost 7 bases to trimming and J lost 3 bases; unmatched junction nucleotides: 5. CDR3 nucleotide sequence: TGTGCCAGTACTCGGACAGGGGGGGACTATGGCTACACCTTC. Its translation is CASTRTGGDYGYTF.

This clone is medium-sized by share. Additional DNA sequences in this sample encode the identical CDR3. This sequence joins TRBV19 and TRBJ1-1, with unresolved D. V lost 3 bases, J lost 5 bases, and 13 bases lay in between. Germline lookup yields CDR1 LNHDA and CDR2 SQIVND (reference sequence). This CDR3 is 14 amino acids long. The CDR3 reads CASSIWGLDTEAFF. The CDR3, as DNA: TGTGCCAGTAGTATCTGGGGTCTTGATACTGAAGCTTTCTTT.

This clone appeared a few times. The chain carries TRBV5-1 and TRBJ2-7, with 12 nucleotides matching TRBD1. V lost 4 bases and J lost 7; bases outside the gene matches: 12. The germline V gene has CDR1 SGHRS and CDR2 YFSETQ. The CDR3 consists of 16 residues. The CDR3 sequence is CASSQWAGQGASEQYF. CDR3 nucleotide sequence: TGCGCCAGCAGCCAATGGGCGGGACAGGGGGCGAGTGAGCAGTACTTC.

The chain employs TRBV5-1 and TRBJ2-1; TRBD2 agrees at 12 bases. Trimming cost V 2 bases and J 9 bases; bases outside gene matches: 15. This CDR3 is 18 amino acids long. Germline V CDR1 and CDR2: SGHRS, YFSETQ. CDR3 loop: CASSFPSGGARVSSEQFF. The CDR3 bases are TGCGCCAGCAGCTTCCCTAGCGGGGGGGCCCGGGTAAGCAGTGAGCAGTTCTTC.

This chain connects TRBV6-6 to TRBJ2-7; 8 bases agree with TRBD1. The germline gives CDR1 MNHNY, CDR2 SVGAGI (reference sequence). V gave up 4 bases and J gave up 4 bases; unmatched junction bases: 6. This CDR3 region has 14 residues. The CDR3 DNA is TGTGCCAGCAGTTCTGGACAGGGTAAATACGAGCAGTACTTC. It specifies CASSSGQGKYEQYF.

A few counts support this clone. V is TRBV19 and J is TRBJ1-5, with a possible D match to TRBD1 (6 bases). V shed 7 bases and J shed 2 bases, with 15 bases lying between them. In germline, CDR1 is LNHDA, CDR2 SQIVND (reference sequence). This CDR3 has 15 amino acids. The CDR3 spells CASNLQGGGNQPQHF. The CDR3 bases are TGTGCCAGTAACCTACAGGGCGGAGGCAATCAGCCCCAGCATTTT.

The chain employs TRBV5-1 and TRBJ2-7; 7 positions match TRBD1. The CDR3 covers 15 residues. The germline gives CDR1 SGHRS, CDR2 YFSETQ. V shed 3 bases and J 0 bases; nucleotides not matched to a gene: 6. CDR3 coding DNA: TGCGCCAGCAGCTCCGGGACAGCCATCTCCTACGAGCAGTACTTC. It translates to CASSSGTAISYEQYF.

The rearrangement links TRBV7-9 to TRBJ1-6; D gene ambiguous. Looked up from germline, CDR1 is SEHNR and CDR2 is FQNEAQ (reference sequence). This CDR3 has 15 residues. V lost 1 base and J 13 bases, leaving 17 bases between the germline ends. CDR3 residues: CASSLGSTAGSPLHF. The CDR3 nucleotides read TGTGCCAGCAGCTTAGGTTCCACAGCGGGGTCCCCCCTCCACTTT.

This rearrangement joins TRBV27 to TRBJ1-6; TRBD1 agrees at 10 bases. V shed 6 bases and J 4 bases; nucleotides not matched to a gene: 6. The CDR3 extends over 16 amino acids. Per the germline V gene, CDR1 is MNHEY and CDR2 is SMNVEV (reference sequence). In nucleotides, the CDR3 is TGTGCCAGCAGGGGGGACAGGGGAGCGTATAATTCACCCCTCCACTTT. Translating gives CASRGDRGAYNSPLHF.

This chain joins TRBV30 and TRBJ2-1; 8 nucleotides line up with TRBD1. J lost 8 bases, V lost 2 bases, and 17 bases had no gene match. Germline CDR1 reads GTSNPN; CDR2 reads SVGIG (reference sequence). The CDR3 has 17 amino acids. The CDR3 region has the DNA TGTGCCTGGAGTAAATCCGGGACAGGCTCCCGGTTCCATGAGCAGTTCTTC. This encodes CAWSKSGTGSRFHEQFF. Full variable domain (missing parts from reference TRBV30 and TRBJ2-1): SQTIHQWPATLVQPVGSPLSLECTVEGTSNPNLYWYRQAAGRGLQLLFYSVGIGQISSEVPQNLSASRPQDRQFILSSKKLLLSDSGFYLCAWSKSGTGSRFHEQFFGPGTRLTVL.

The chain has TRBV6-1 and TRBJ2-7; TRBD2 aligns across 8 bases. The CDR3 consists of 17 residues. The J segment lost 3 bases and the V segment lost 1 base, leaving 11 bases of the junction unmatched. The germline CDR1 and CDR2 sequences are MNHNS and SASEGT. CDR3 amino acids: CASSEEKFAGGFYEQYF. CDR3 DNA sequence: TGTGCCAGCAGTGAAGAGAAATTCGCGGGGGGATTCTACGAGCAGTACTTC.